This TCR beta chain was sequenced for a study of metastatic and nonmetastatic thyroid tumors (TCRdb year 2020). The study in broad terms: For patients with malignant and with benign thyroid disease, the researchers compared repertoires between peripheral blood samples and tumor or nodule tissue samples. Summary of the overall study and its limitations: TCR beta diversity was reported as significantly higher in malignant tumors than in benign nodules, in both blood and tumor samples.

Trimming accounts for 3 bases at V and 0 bases at J, while the number of junction bases matched to no gene is 9. Including cysteine and phenylalanine, the CDR3 has 16 amino acids. CDR3 DNA is the only sequence kept; it has 48 bases, read in frame from the first base. As encoded in the germline V gene (reference sequence), CDR1 is DFQATT while CDR2 is SNEGSKA. The library was prepared using PCR. Sequencing was carried out with an Illumina HiSeq 4000. The TCR beta-chain CDR3 region of each patient was profiled by high-throughput sequencing. As for the original processing: Drawing on CDR3 differences between clinicopathological groups, the researchers built a classifier meant to tell apart patients with distant-metastatic papillary thyroid cancer. Repertoire diversity was assessed with the Shannon index, and tumor-blood repertoire similarity with the Morisita-Horn index. TCRdb itself trimmed the public reads at Q25 with fastp, ran MiXCR and retained productive beta chains. TCRdb, not the original authors, processed these V and J calls. The sample yields 39,000 or so clones; approximately 19% were counted once. In total, the top ten clones hold 15% to 20% of the sample.

About this clone: Its antigen remains undetermined. No base-level quality is on record; no much larger clone is a single base apart.

No patient had received any treatment before thyroid surgery. Patient clinical samples collected from about 2011 to 2019 were retrospectively analysed using T-cell receptor beta sequencing. This chain is built from TRBV20-1 and TRBJ2-7; TRBD2 agrees with 9 junctional bases. The TCR originated in a female donor with papillary thyroid cancer or a benign thyroid nodule (not recorded which). Some clones in this sample may be carry-over from other donors' samples. Sequenced input: blood. In nucleotide form, the sequence is TGCAGTGCTAGGGGACTGGCGGGAGGGAGCTCCTACGAGCAGTACTTC. Protein translation: CSARGLAGGSSYEQYF.